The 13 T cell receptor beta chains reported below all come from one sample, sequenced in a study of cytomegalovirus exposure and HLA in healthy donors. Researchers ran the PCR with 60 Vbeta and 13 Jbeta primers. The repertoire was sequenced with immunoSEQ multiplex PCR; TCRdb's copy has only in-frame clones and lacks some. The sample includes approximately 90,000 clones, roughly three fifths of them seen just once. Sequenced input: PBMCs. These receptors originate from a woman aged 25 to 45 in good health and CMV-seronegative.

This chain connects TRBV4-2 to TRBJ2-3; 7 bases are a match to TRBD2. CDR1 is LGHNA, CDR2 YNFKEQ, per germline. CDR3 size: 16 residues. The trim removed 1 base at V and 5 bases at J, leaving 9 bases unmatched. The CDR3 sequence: CASSQVSAGARDTQYF. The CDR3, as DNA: TGTGCCAGCAGCCAAGTATCCGCGGGAGCAAGAGATACGCAGTATTTT.

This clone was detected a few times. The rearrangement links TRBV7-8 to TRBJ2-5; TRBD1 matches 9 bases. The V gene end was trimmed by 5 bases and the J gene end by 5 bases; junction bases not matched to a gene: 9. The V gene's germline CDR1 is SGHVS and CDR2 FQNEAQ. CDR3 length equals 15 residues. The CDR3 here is CASSKRTGAGETQYF. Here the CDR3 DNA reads TGTGCCAGCAGCAAGCGGACAGGGGCAGGGGAGACCCAGTACTTC. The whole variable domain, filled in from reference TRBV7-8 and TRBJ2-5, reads GAGVSQSPRYKVAKRGQDVALRCDPISGHVSLFWYQQALGQGPEFLTYFQNEAQLDKSGLPSDRFFAERPEGSVSTLKIQRTQQEDSAVYLCASSKRTGAGETQYFGPGTRLLVL.

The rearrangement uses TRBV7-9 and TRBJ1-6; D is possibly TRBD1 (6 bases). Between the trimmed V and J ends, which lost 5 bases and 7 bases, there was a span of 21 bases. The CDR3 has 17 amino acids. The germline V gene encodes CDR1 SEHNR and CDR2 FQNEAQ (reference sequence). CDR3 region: CASSATTGYLLNSPLHF. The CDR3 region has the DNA TGTGCCAGCAGCGCCACAACAGGGTACCTCTTGAATTCACCCCTCCACTTT.

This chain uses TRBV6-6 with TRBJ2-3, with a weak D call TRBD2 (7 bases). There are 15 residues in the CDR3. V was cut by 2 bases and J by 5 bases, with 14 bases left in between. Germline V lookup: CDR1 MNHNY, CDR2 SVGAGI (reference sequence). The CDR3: CASSYGGGQLDTQYF. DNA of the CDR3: TGTGCCAGCAGTTACGGGGGGGGCCAATTAGATACGCAGTATTTT.

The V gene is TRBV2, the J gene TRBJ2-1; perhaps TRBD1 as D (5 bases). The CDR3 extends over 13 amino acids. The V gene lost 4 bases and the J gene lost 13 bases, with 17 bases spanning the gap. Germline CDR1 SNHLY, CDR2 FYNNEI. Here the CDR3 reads CASSASQGYRQFF. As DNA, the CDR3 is TGTGCCAGCAGTGCCTCCCAGGGCTACCGCCAGTTCTTC.

Written as DNA, the CDR3 is TGTGCCAGCAGCTTAGCGAGGCGGGAGGAGTCCTACGAGCAGTACTTC. It specifies CASSLARREESYEQYF. The V gene is TRBV7-2, the J gene TRBJ2-7; TRBD2 aligns across 8 bases. V lost 0 bases and J lost 1; bases outside the gene matches: 5. The CDR3 sequence is 16 residues long. CDR1 is SGHTA and CDR2 is FQGNSA in the germline V gene.

For the CDR3, the DNA is TGTGCCAGTGGGCAGGGGGCAACGGAGACCCAGTACTTC. Its translation is CASGQGATETQYF. The chain couples TRBV19 to TRBJ2-5, with 8 bases matching TRBD1. Germline V gene data show CDR1 as LNHDA and CDR2 as SQIVND (reference sequence). Germline trimming cut 8 bases from V and 5 bases from J; bases unmatched to any gene: 7. The CDR3 is 13 residues long.

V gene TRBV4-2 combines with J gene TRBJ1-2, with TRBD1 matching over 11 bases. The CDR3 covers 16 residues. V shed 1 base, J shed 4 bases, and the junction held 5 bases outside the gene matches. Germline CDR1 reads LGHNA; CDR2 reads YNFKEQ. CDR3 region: CASSQGSGTGGYGYTF. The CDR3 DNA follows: TGTGCCAGCAGCCAAGGTTCCGGGACAGGGGGCTATGGCTACACCTTC.

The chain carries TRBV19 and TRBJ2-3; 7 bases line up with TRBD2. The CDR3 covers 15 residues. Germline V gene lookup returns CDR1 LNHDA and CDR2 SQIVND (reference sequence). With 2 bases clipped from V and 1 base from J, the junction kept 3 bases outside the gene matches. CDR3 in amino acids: CASSIRGGGTDTQYF. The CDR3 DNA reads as TGTGCCAGTAGTATACGGGGAGGGGGCACAGATACGCAGTATTTT.

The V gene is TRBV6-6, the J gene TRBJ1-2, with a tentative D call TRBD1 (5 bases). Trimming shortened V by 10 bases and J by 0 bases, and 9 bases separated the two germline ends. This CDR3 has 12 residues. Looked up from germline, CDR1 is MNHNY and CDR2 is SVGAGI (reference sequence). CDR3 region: CATTGANYGYTF. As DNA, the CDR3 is TGTGCCACCACAGGTGCTAACTATGGCTACACCTTC.

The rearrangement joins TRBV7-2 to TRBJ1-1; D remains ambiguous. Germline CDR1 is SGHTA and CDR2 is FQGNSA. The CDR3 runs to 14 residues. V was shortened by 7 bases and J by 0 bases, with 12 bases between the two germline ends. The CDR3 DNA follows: TGTGCCAGCAAGCAAGAATTTTTGAACACTGAAGCTTTCTTT. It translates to CASKQEFLNTEAFF.

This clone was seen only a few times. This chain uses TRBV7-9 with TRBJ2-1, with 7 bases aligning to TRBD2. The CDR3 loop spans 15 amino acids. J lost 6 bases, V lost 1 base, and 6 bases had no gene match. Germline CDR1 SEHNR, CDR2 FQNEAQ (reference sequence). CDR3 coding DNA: TGTGCCAGCAGCTTAGGAGGGACTACGGGCAATGAGCAGTTCTTC. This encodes CASSLGGTTGNEQFF.

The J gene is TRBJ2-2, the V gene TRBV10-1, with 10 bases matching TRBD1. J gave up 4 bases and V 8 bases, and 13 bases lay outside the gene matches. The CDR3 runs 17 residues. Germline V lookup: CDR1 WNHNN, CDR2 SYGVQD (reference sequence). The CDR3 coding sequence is TGCGCCAGCGGTGGAAAGAGGGGACAGGGGACCACCGGGGAGCTGTTTTTT. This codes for CASGGKRGQGTTGELFF.